This T cell receptor (beta chain) was observed in a study of OX40 agonist ivuxolimab in advanced cancers. Looking at the study overall: Patients received intravenous ivuxolimab every 2 weeks at 0.01 to 10 mg/kg.

On this clone: Its antigen is unknown.

Per the germline V gene, CDR1 is SGHNT and CDR2 is YYREEE (reference sequence). This CDR3 region has 14 residues. The J segment lost 5 bases and the V segment lost 6 bases, leaving 9 bases of the junction unmatched. Study-wide results and limits: Among the lowest peripheral clonal expansion occurred in 0.1-3.0 mg/kg partial responders. Circulating CD4+ and CD8+ T cells showed clonal expansion by week 6 at 0.1 to 3.0 mg/kg. No determination was made of the antigen specificity of the expanded peripheral T cells.

Clones were sequenced by immunoSEQ multiplex PCR, and TCRdb holds only the in-frame ones, with some missing. Of around 110,000 clones in the sample, about nine tenths were seen once. This TCR derives from an adult with an advanced solid tumor such as melanoma, head and neck, liver or kidney cancer. Specimen: CD4+ or CD8+ T cells sorted from blood, collected in a trial of the OX40 agonist ivuxolimab. The J gene is TRBJ2-7, the V gene TRBV5-4; 9 bases fit TRBD1. CDR3 region: CASTLRDRVDEQYF. In DNA, the CDR3 is TGTGCCAGCACCCTCCGGGACAGGGTTGACGAGCAGTACTTC.